This passage covers 28 T cell receptor beta chains from one sample sequenced in a study of control samples from healthy donors and cancer patients. Assay used: immunoSEQ multiplex PCR; TCRdb lists only in-frame clones, some missing. The table has about 63,000 clones, 85% seen once. The specimen was blood. The receptors come from a man aged 40-49 years in good health.

The chain carries TRBV18 and TRBJ2-1; possible D gene TRBD1, 6 bases. The germline V and J ends were trimmed by 6 bases and 9 bases, with 15 bases remaining between them. Germline V lookup: CDR1 KGHSH, CDR2 LQKENI. The CDR3 runs 13 residues. The CDR3 loop reads CASSWDTWGEQFF. CDR3 bases: TGTGCCAGCTCCTGGGACACTTGGGGTGAGCAGTTCTTC.

V and J are TRBV15 and TRBJ1-4, with 9 nucleotides matching TRBD1. There are 14 residues in the CDR3. Germline CDR1 LNHNV, CDR2 YYDKDF (reference sequence). Losses at the gene ends were 6 bases for V and 7 bases for J; bases not matched to a gene: 6. The CDR3 loop is CATSKQGASEKLFF. The CDR3, as DNA: TGTGCCACCAGTAAACAGGGGGCTAGTGAAAAACTGTTTTTT.

This clone appeared a few times. V gene TRBV5-1 combines with J gene TRBJ1-4, with 7 bases that match TRBD1. Germline V gene sequence: CDR1 SGHRS, CDR2 YFSETQ. The length of the CDR3 is 14 residues. V lost 0 bases and J lost 4; bases outside the gene matches: 0. The CDR3 DNA reads TGCGCCAGCAGCTTGGGACAGGGTAATGAAAAACTGTTTTTT. Translation: CASSLGQGNEKLFF.

This rearrangement joins TRBV11-2 to TRBJ2-7, with D hard to call. The length of the CDR3 is 14 residues. V was clipped by 2 bases and J by 0 bases, with 8 bases between them. Germline loops: CDR1 SGHAT, CDR2 FQNNGV. In nucleotides, the CDR3 is TGTGCCAGCAGCTTATATAGGAGCTCCTACGAGCAGTACTTC. Amino acids: CASSLYRSSYEQYF.

The gene calls are TRBV24-1 and TRBJ2-2; no clear D. The V gene's germline CDR1 is KGHDR and CDR2 SFDVKD. V shed 6 bases and J shed 0 bases, with 7 bases lying between them. The CDR3 length is 14 residues. CDR3: CATSPSSNTGELFF. In DNA, the CDR3 is TGTGCCACCAGTCCCAGTTCGAACACCGGGGAGCTGTTTTTT.

This sequence joins TRBV6-4 and TRBJ1-2; TRBD1 agrees at 8 bases. The germline gives CDR1 MRHNA, CDR2 SNTAGT. The length of the CDR3 is 16 residues. With 6 bases clipped from V and 3 bases from J, the junction kept 12 bases outside the gene matches. Here the CDR3 reads CASSFGTGKVDYGYTF. In nucleotides, the CDR3 is TGTGCCAGCAGCTTCGGGACAGGCAAGGTGGACTATGGCTACACCTTC.

Comments on this clone: Other DNA sequences in this sample translate to the same CDR3. The rearrangement joins TRBV25-1 to TRBJ2-2, with D possibly matching TRBD1 (6 bases). This CDR3 is built from 15 residues. With 2 bases removed from V and 5 bases from J, the gap between germline ends came to 12 bases. Germline V gene lookup returns CDR1 MGHDK and CDR2 SYGVNS. The DNA of the CDR3 is TGTGCCAGCAGTGAAATAGGGGGTCGGACCGGGGAGCTGTTTTTT. Its translation is CASSEIGGRTGELFF.

CDR3 sequence: CASSPKAGGAWTEAFF. The CDR3 nucleotides read TGTGCCAGCAGCCCCAAGGCAGGGGGCGCGTGGACTGAAGCTTTCTTT. The chain is built from TRBV7-3 and TRBJ1-1, with 8 bases fitting TRBD1. V trimming: 5 bases; J trimming: 5 bases; junction bases outside the gene matches: 13. The CDR3 sequence is 16 residues long. CDR1 is SGHTA, CDR2 FQGTGA, per germline.

The chain couples TRBV2 to TRBJ2-7; possibly TRBD1 for D (6 bases). There are 13 residues in the CDR3. Germline V lookup: CDR1 SNHLY, CDR2 FYNNEI. Deletions cut 7 bases from V and 6 bases from J, with 16 bases between. CDR3 region: CASIRQGIGEQYF. In DNA form, the CDR3 reads TGTGCCAGCATCCGGCAGGGGATTGGCGAGCAGTACTTC.

A single count supports this clone. The V gene is TRBV5-6, the J gene TRBJ1-5; 7 bases line up with TRBD1. V trimming: 3 bases; J trimming: 4 bases; junction bases outside the gene matches: 4. The CDR3 runs 14 residues. Germline V gene sequence: CDR1 SGHDT, CDR2 YYEEEE. The CDR3 DNA sequence: TGTGCCAGCAGCTACAGGGGTTGGAATCAGCCCCAGCATTTT. Amino acid sequence: CASSYRGWNQPQHF.

This rearrangement joins TRBV7-2 to TRBJ2-3; D not resolved. CDR3 length: 18 amino acids. Per germline, CDR1 SGHTA and CDR2 FQGNSA. The V end lost 0 bases, the J end lost 1 base, and 17 bases lay between the germline ends. The CDR3 DNA sequence: TGTGCCAGCAGCTTAGCCAAGGTTTGGACGTCAGGCACAGATACGCAGTATTTT. Amino acid sequence: CASSLAKVWTSGTDTQYF.

This clone was found a few times. V gene TRBV10-1 combines with J gene TRBJ2-7; no reliable D call. V lost 7 bases, J lost 3 bases, and 16 bases lay in between. Germline CDR1 WNHNN, CDR2 SYGVQD (reference sequence). The CDR3 runs to 14 residues. The CDR3 sequence is CASIPPVNHYEQYF. The CDR3 DNA follows: TGCGCCAGCATCCCCCCAGTAAATCACTACGAGCAGTACTTC.

The CDR3 DNA reads as TGTGCCAGCAGCTTGAGGTACCGGCACACCGGGGAGCTGTTTTTT. This encodes CASSLRYRHTGELFF. The rearrangement uses TRBV5-5 and TRBJ2-2; D remains ambiguous. CDR1 and CDR2 (germline): SGHKS, YYEKEE (reference sequence). The CDR3 has 15 amino acids. The V end lost 1 base, the J end lost 3 bases, and 10 bases lay between the germline ends.

This clone was picked up one time. The chain combines TRBV6-2 or TRBV6-3 with TRBJ2-1, with D maybe TRBD2 (5 bases). Germline assignment: CDR1 MNHEY and CDR2 SVGEGT. This CDR3 is 15 amino acids long. The ends were cut back, 5 bases at V and 7 bases at J, with 18 bases in the middle. CDR3 bases: TGTGCCAGCAGTACCCTAGGCGTTCGGACTAATGAGCAGTTCTTC. Its protein product is CASSTLGVRTNEQFF.

The rearrangement links TRBV7-2 to TRBJ2-3; the D gene is possibly TRBD1 (5 bases). The V and J ends lost 0 bases and 5 bases respectively, with 9 bases between them. This CDR3 is built from 14 residues. In germline, CDR1 is SGHTA, CDR2 FQGNSA. The CDR3 region is CASSLAKGIDTQYF. DNA for the CDR3: TGTGCCAGCAGCTTAGCTAAGGGGATAGATACGCAGTATTTT.

The chain uses TRBV6-6 and TRBJ1-5, with 8 bases lining up with TRBD1. CDR1 is MNHNY and CDR2 is SVGAGI in the germline V gene (reference sequence). This CDR3 has 14 amino acids. V was clipped by 5 bases and J by 6 bases; unmatched bases: 6. CDR3 amino acids: CASSHGQGGQPQHF. Written as DNA, the CDR3 is TGTGCCAGCAGTCACGGACAGGGCGGTCAGCCCCAGCATTTT.

The rearrangement joins TRBV13 to TRBJ2-5, with 7 bases identical to TRBD2. The germline V gene has CDR1 PRHDT and CDR2 FYEKMQ (reference sequence). J lost 2 bases, V lost 2 bases, and 11 bases had no gene match. This CDR3 comprises 17 residues. CDR3 in DNA: TGTGCCAGCAGCTTATCGGGCTTTAGCGGGCTGCAAGAGACCCAGTACTTC. Amino acids: CASSLSGFSGLQETQYF. Complete variable domain (other parts from reference TRBV13 and TRBJ2-5): AAGVIQSPRHLIKEKRETATLKCYPIPRHDTVYWYQQGPGQDPQFLISFYEKMQSDKGSIPDRFSAQQFSDYHSELNMSSLELGDSALYFCASSLSGFSGLQETQYFGPGTRLLVL.

This clone has a single count. The rearrangement links TRBV28 to TRBJ2-7, with TRBD2 identical over 7 bases. Unmatched junction bases numbered 20, after V lost 5 bases and J lost 7 bases. This CDR3 is 17 amino acids long. Germline CDR1 reads MDHEN; CDR2 reads SYDVKM. CDR3 DNA: TGTGCCAGCAGTCCCCTGACGGGAGGAGAAGCAGGCGGAGAGCAGTACTTC. As protein: CASSPLTGGEAGGEQYF. The full variable domain, rest sourced from reference TRBV28 and TRBJ2-7, is DVKVTQSSRYLVKRTGEKVFLECVQDMDHENMFWYRQDPGLGLRLIYFSYDVKMKEKGDIPEGYSVSREKKERFSLILESASTNQTSMYLCASSPLTGGEAGGEQYFGPGTRLTVT.

The chain joins TRBV29-1 to TRBJ1-1, with a possible D match to TRBD1 (6 bases). CDR3 length: 12 residues. Germline CDR1 is SQVTM and CDR2 is ANQGSEA. With 5 bases removed from V and 5 bases from J, the gap between germline ends came to 12 bases. This CDR3 is CSVKQGSTEAFF. As DNA, the CDR3 is TGCAGCGTTAAACAGGGCAGTACTGAAGCTTTCTTT.

CDR3 coding DNA: TGTGCCAGCAGCCAACAGGGCAGCGATAATTCACCCCTCCACTTT. Its translation is CASSQQGSDNSPLHF. This chain connects TRBV21-1 to TRBJ1-6; the table's D call of TRBD1 was not tested on the DNA. TRBV21-1 is designated a pseudogene. The CDR3 consists of 15 residues.

This clone is a singleton in its sample. The J gene is TRBJ1-2, the V gene TRBV2; 7 nucleotides agree with TRBD1. The CDR3 length is 14 residues. Looked up from germline, CDR1 is SNHLY and CDR2 is FYNNEI. V shed 2 bases, J shed 4 bases, and the junction held 4 bases outside the gene matches. CDR3 sequence reads: CASSEKGAIYGYTF. CDR3 DNA: TGTGCCAGCAGTGAAAAGGGGGCGATCTATGGCTACACCTTC.

This chain links TRBV6-4 with TRBJ2-3; TRBD2 agrees at 12 bases. The CDR3 is made up of 15 amino acids. V lost 4 bases, J lost 1 base, and 0 bases stayed unmatched. CDR1 is MRHNA, CDR2 SNTAGT, per germline. In nucleotides, the CDR3 is TGTGCCAGCAGTGGGACTAGCGGGGGCACAGATACGCAGTATTTT. It translates to CASSGTSGGTDTQYF.

The chain is built from TRBV11-2 and TRBJ1-5; 7 nucleotides line up with TRBD1. J was trimmed by 5 bases and V by 1 base; bases with no gene match: 2. Germline V gene sequence: CDR1 SGHAT, CDR2 FQNNGV. The CDR3 contains 14 residues. The CDR3 DNA is TGTGCCAGCAGCTTAGCAGGGGGAGATCAGCCCCAGCATTTT. It translates to CASSLAGGDQPQHF.

This clone showed up just a few times. J is TRBJ2-2 and V is TRBV4-3, with D hard to call. The germline V gene has CDR1 LGHNA and CDR2 YSLEER. This CDR3 contains 15 residues. The V and J ends lost 0 bases and 1 base respectively, with 6 bases between them. CDR3 sequence (DNA): TGCGCCAGCAGCCAAGATGGGCTGAACACCGGGGAGCTGTTTTTT. Amino acids: CASSQDGLNTGELFF.

The chain employs TRBV2 and TRBJ2-7; D might be TRBD2 (5 bases). Germline CDR1 is SNHLY and CDR2 is FYNNEI. V was shortened by 2 bases and J by 1 base, with 9 bases between the two germline ends. The length of the CDR3 is 14 residues. CDR3 sequence (DNA): TGTGCCAGCAGTGAATGGGAGAGTTCCTACGAGCAGTACTTC. Translation: CASSEWESSYEQYF.

V gene TRBV29-1 combines with J gene TRBJ1-1; tentative D call: TRBD1 (6 bases). Trimming took 6 bases from V and 3 from J, leaving 14 bases between them. The CDR3 sequence is 13 residues long. CDR1 SQVTM and CDR2 ANQGSEA come from the germline V gene. CDR3 in DNA: TGCAGCGTGGAGGGGGGTAGGGACACTGAAGCTTTCTTT. As protein: CSVEGGRDTEAFF.

The chain has TRBV2 and TRBJ1-1; 7 nucleotides align to TRBD1. Trimming took 6 bases from V and 4 from J; bases not matched to a gene: 5. The CDR3 runs to 13 residues. Germline values: CDR1 SNHLY, CDR2 FYNNEI. The CDR3 loop is CASRKQGTTEAFF. For the CDR3, the DNA is TGTGCCAGCAGAAAACAGGGGACCACTGAAGCTTTCTTT.

V gene TRBV18 combines with J gene TRBJ1-5, with D unclear. This CDR3 region has 16 residues. Germline values: CDR1 KGHSH, CDR2 LQKENI. V was cut by 5 bases and J by 4 bases, with 18 bases left in between. The CDR3 region is CASSEYPDRVNQPQHF. CDR3 coding DNA: TGTGCCAGCTCAGAGTATCCGGATCGGGTAAATCAGCCCCAGCATTTT.